The 21 T cell receptor beta chains below all came from one sample that was sequenced in a study of T cell changes during pregnancy in multiple sclerosis. Using immunoSEQ multiplex PCR, the repertoire was profiled, and TCRdb retains in-frame clones only, with some absent. The data hold tens of thousands of clones, with just over 90% observed a single time. The sequences come from peripheral blood, collected in the second trimester of pregnancy. The receptors come from a female donor in good health, enrolled as a control in a pregnancy study.

This chain uses TRBV2 with TRBJ1-4; perhaps TRBD1 as D (5 bases). The CDR3 length is 15 residues. The V end lost 6 bases, the J end lost 8 bases, and 19 bases lay between the germline ends. CDR1 and CDR2 (germline): SNHLY, FYNNEI. CDR3 DNA: TGTGCCAGCAGACAGAGAACAGGAAGTGAGGAAAAACTGTTTTTT. Its protein is CASRQRTGSEEKLFF.

The rearrangement links TRBV27 to TRBJ2-7, with 7 bases identical to TRBD1. V gave up 5 bases and J gave up 3 bases; unmatched junction bases: 4. This CDR3 spans 13 amino acids. Germline lookup yields CDR1 MNHEY and CDR2 SMNVEV (reference sequence). The CDR3 protein is CASSQGTVYEQYF. CDR3 in DNA: TGTGCCAGCAGTCAAGGGACAGTCTACGAGCAGTACTTC.

V is TRBV11-2 and J is TRBJ2-7, with D perhaps TRBD1 (7 bases). V lost 2 bases, J lost 2 bases, and 13 bases lay in between. This CDR3 spans 15 amino acids. Looked up from germline, CDR1 is SGHAT and CDR2 is FQNNGV. The CDR3 reads CASSLIGGGPYEQYF. The CDR3 DNA reads as TGTGCCAGCAGCTTAATTGGAGGGGGCCCCTACGAGCAGTACTTC.

The V gene is TRBV25-1, the J gene TRBJ2-7, with TRBD2 identical over 9 bases. V dropped 8 bases and J dropped 6; count of bases not matched to a gene: 14. CDR1 and CDR2 from the germline V gene are MGHDK and SYGVNS. The CDR3 is 15 residues long. The CDR3 is CASGRDSLAGSEQYF. The DNA for the CDR3 is TGTGCCAGCGGACGGGATAGCCTAGCGGGAAGCGAGCAGTACTTC.

The chain couples TRBV28 to TRBJ1-3; the D gene is possibly TRBD1 (5 bases). CDR3 length: 15 residues. From germline, CDR1 is MDHEN and CDR2 SYDVKM. The V end was cut by 6 bases, the J end by 0 bases, with 12 bases between. The CDR3 sequence is CASSRQSHSGNTIYF. For the CDR3, the DNA is TGTGCCAGCAGCCGACAGAGTCACTCTGGAAACACCATATATTTT.

V and J are TRBV7-8 and TRBJ1-1; 8 bases fit TRBD1. The germline CDR1 and CDR2 sequences are SGHVS and FQNEAQ. V shed 5 bases, J shed 0 bases, and the junction held 11 bases outside the gene matches. The CDR3 loop spans 17 amino acids. The CDR3 nucleotides read TGTGCCAGCAGCCCCGGACAGGGACCTTCCATGAACACTGAAGCTTTCTTT. Protein product: CASSPGQGPSMNTEAFF.

The genes are TRBV5-1 and TRBJ1-1; 7 nucleotides agree with TRBD1. The CDR3 contains 14 residues. J gave up 8 bases and V 3 bases, and 10 bases lay outside the gene matches. Germline CDR1 SGHRS, CDR2 YFSETQ. CDR3 sequence (DNA): TGCGCCAGCAGCTCCATCCAGGGGGAATTGGAAGCTTTCTTT. Translation: CASSSIQGELEAFF.

The genes are TRBV7-9 and TRBJ1-6; D not certain. Germline V gene lookup returns CDR1 SEHNR and CDR2 FQNEAQ (reference sequence). The CDR3 is 14 residues long. V lost 1 base and J 9 bases, leaving 10 bases between the germline ends. CDR3 DNA sequence: TGTGCCAGCAGCTTAGACAGACCGCCTTCACCCCTCCACTTT. Encoded protein: CASSLDRPPSPLHF.

The V gene is TRBV29-1, the J gene TRBJ2-7, with D tentatively TRBD2 (5 bases). Germline-derived CDR1 and CDR2 are SQVTM and ANQGSEA. Between the trimmed V and J ends, which lost 5 bases and 4 bases, there was a span of 18 bases. The CDR3 sequence is 14 residues long. The CDR3 sequence: CSVTPDRRGYEQYF. The CDR3, as DNA: TGCAGCGTTACTCCCGACCGACGGGGATACGAGCAGTACTTC.

This chain joins TRBV6-1 and TRBJ2-3; 8 nucleotides line up with TRBD2. Trimming took 4 bases from V and 4 from J; bases not matched to a gene: 7. This CDR3 has 15 amino acids. Germline lookup yields CDR1 MNHNS and CDR2 SASEGT. In nucleotides, the CDR3 is TGTGCCAGCAGTGTCTCGACGGGGGGGGCAGATACGCAGTATTTT. It codes for CASSVSTGGADTQYF.

This clone came up once. The gene calls are TRBV19 and TRBJ1-4; 7 bases are shared with TRBD1. The ends lost 9 bases at V and 6 bases at J; junction bases unmatched: 7. The CDR3 runs to 13 residues. Looked up from germline, CDR1 is LNHDA and CDR2 is SQIVND (reference sequence). The CDR3 nucleotides are TGTGCCAGCTGGGACAGACTTTATGAAAAACTGTTTTTT. This encodes CASWDRLYEKLFF.

The chain recombines TRBV6-5 with TRBJ2-7, with TRBD2 matching 10 bases. The CDR3 totals 15 residues. Germline lookup yields CDR1 MNHEY and CDR2 SVGAGI. Losses at the gene ends were 8 bases for V and 2 bases for J; bases not matched to a gene: 9. CDR3 coding DNA: TGTGCCAGCGGGGGGGGAGCGGGAGGGGCCTACGAGCAGTACTTC. This codes for CASGGGAGGAYEQYF.

The chain employs TRBV6-1 and TRBJ1-2; no definite D call. V dropped 2 bases and J dropped 0 bases, with 16 bases sitting between them. Germline CDR1 is MNHNS and CDR2 is SASEGT. CDR3 size: 17 residues. In DNA form, the CDR3 reads TGTGCCAGCAGTGAATCCCCCTTGGCCGATTCTAACTATGGCTACACCTTC. Translating gives CASSESPLADSNYGYTF.

This chain connects TRBV6-6 to TRBJ1-6, with D unclear. The CDR3 extends over 14 amino acids. Germline V gene lookup returns CDR1 MNHNY and CDR2 SVGAGI (reference sequence). V was pared by 0 bases and J by 8 bases, with 8 bases between. The DNA of the CDR3 is TGTGCCAGCAGTTACTCGCGGGAGGATTCACCCCTCCACTTT. Its translation is CASSYSREDSPLHF.

This clone was detected only once. This rearrangement joins TRBV30 to TRBJ2-5; 8 bases line up with TRBD1. Per germline, CDR1 GTSNPN and CDR2 SVGIG (reference sequence). V lost 7 bases and J lost 1; bases outside the gene matches: 8. The CDR3 runs to 14 residues. The CDR3 bases are TGTGCCTCGGACAGGGTGGGGGTCCAAGAGACCCAGTACTTC. Residues: CASDRVGVQETQYF.

V and J are TRBV19 and TRBJ2-5; a weak D match, TRBD1 (5 bases). V was cut by 3 bases and J by 5 bases, with 19 bases left in between. The CDR3 has 16 amino acids. Germline CDR1 LNHDA, CDR2 SQIVND (reference sequence). The CDR3: CASSIKGIGGWETQYF. The CDR3 region has the DNA TGTGCCAGTAGTATCAAGGGGATCGGCGGCTGGGAGACCCAGTACTTC.

The rearrangement joins TRBV6-5 to TRBJ1-2; 8 bases are a match to TRBD1. The ends lost 8 bases at V and 8 bases at J; junction bases unmatched: 10. From germline, CDR1 is MNHEY and CDR2 SVGAGI. This CDR3 contains 13 residues. CDR3 DNA: TGTGCCAGCGGATTCGACAGGGGTAGAGGCTACACCTTC. Amino acids: CASGFDRGRGYTF.

The chain joins TRBV15 to TRBJ1-5; the match to TRBD1 covers 8 bases. Germline CDR1 reads LNHNV; CDR2 reads YYDKDF (reference sequence). Germline trimming cut 8 bases from V and 4 bases from J; bases unmatched to any gene: 4. The CDR3 contains 13 residues. CDR3 in DNA: TGTGCCACCGGCACAGGGGGAAATCAGCCCCAGCATTTT. This sequence encodes CATGTGGNQPQHF.

Only one count was recorded for this clone. V is TRBV7-2 and J is TRBJ1-1; 7 bases line up with TRBD1. The CDR3 consists of 15 residues. The germline gives CDR1 SGHTA, CDR2 FQGNSA. Trimming at V came to 4 bases and at J to 2 bases, leaving 7 bases not matched to a gene. DNA of the CDR3: TGTGCCAGCAGCTCGGGGGACAGCTATAACACTGAAGCTTTCTTT. It encodes CASSSGDSYNTEAFF. Variable domain in full (rest from reference TRBV7-2 and TRBJ1-1): GAGVSQSPSNKVTEKGKDVELRCDPISGHTALYWYRQSLGQGLEFLIYFQGNSAPDKSGLPSDRFSAERTGGSVSTLTIQRTQQEDSAVYLCASSSGDSYNTEAFFGQGTRLTVV.

The chain is built from TRBV6-5 and TRBJ1-2, with D possibly being TRBD1 (5 bases). Trimming left V 6 bases short and J 6 bases short, with 14 bases between. Germline V lookup: CDR1 MNHEY, CDR2 SVGAGI. This CDR3 is built from 13 residues. The CDR3 coding sequence is TGTGCCAGCAGCAACAGTGGGGGGAATGGCTACACCTTC. Its translation: CASSNSGGNGYTF.

The rearrangement joins TRBV7-9 to TRBJ2-7; 7 bases match TRBD2. The CDR3 contains 13 residues. CDR1 and CDR2 (germline): SEHNR, FQNEAQ (reference sequence). The CDR3 loop is CISFSGPSYEQYF. Here the CDR3 DNA reads TGTATTTCTTTTAGCGGGCCTTCCTACGAGCAGTACTTC.